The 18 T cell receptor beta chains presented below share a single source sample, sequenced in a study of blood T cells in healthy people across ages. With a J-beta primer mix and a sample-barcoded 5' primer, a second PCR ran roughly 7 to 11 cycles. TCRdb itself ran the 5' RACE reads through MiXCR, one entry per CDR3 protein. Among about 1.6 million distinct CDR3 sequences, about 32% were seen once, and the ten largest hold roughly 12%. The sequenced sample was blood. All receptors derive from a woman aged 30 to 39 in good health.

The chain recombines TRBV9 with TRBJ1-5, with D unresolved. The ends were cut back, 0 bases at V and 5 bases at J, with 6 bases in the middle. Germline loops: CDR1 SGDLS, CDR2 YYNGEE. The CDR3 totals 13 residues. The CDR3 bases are TGTGCCAGCAGCGTAGGAAAACATCAGCCCCAGCATTTT. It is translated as CASSVGKHQPQHF.

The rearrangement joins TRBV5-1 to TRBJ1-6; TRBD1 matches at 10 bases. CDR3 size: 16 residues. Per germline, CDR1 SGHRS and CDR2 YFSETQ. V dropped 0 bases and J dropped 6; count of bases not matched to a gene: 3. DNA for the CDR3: TGCGCCAGCAGCTTGGATGGGACAGGGGTTAATTCACCCCTCCACTTT. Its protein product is CASSLDGTGVNSPLHF.

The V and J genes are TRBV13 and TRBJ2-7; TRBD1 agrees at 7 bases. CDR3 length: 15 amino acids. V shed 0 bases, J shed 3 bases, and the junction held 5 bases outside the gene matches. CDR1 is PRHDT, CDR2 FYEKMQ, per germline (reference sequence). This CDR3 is CASSLGLTGDYEQYF. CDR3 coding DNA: TGTGCCAGCAGCTTAGGCCTTACAGGGGACTACGAGCAGTACTTC.

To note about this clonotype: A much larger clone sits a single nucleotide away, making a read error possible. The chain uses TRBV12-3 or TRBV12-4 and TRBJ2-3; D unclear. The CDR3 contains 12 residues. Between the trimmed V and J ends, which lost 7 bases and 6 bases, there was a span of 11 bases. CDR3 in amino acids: CASTGRRDTQYF. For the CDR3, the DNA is TGTGCCAGCACCGGACGAAGGGATACGCAGTATTTT.

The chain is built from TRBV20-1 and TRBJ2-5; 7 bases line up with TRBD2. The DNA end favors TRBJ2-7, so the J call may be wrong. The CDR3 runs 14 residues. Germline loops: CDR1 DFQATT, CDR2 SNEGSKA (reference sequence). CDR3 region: CSARPGTTAYEQYF. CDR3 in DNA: TGCAGTGCTAGACCCGGGACTACGGCCTACGAGCAGTACTTC.

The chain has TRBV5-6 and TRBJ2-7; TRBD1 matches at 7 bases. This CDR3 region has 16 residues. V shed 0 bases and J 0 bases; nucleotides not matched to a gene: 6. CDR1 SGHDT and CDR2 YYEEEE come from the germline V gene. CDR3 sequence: CASSLGGRQGSYEQYF. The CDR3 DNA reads TGTGCCAGCAGCTTGGGGGGGAGACAGGGCTCCTACGAGCAGTACTTC. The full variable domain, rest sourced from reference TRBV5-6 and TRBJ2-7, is DAGVTQSPTHLIKTRGQQVTLRCSPKSGHDTVSWYQQALGQGPQFIFQYYEEEERQRGNFPDRFSGHQFPNYSSELNVNALLLGDSALYLCASSLGGRQGSYEQYFGPGTRLTVT.

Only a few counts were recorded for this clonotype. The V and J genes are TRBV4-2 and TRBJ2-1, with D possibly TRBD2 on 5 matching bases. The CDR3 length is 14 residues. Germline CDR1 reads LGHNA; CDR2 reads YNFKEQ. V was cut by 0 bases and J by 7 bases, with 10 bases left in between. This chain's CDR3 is CASSQESLANEQFF. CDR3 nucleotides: TGTGCCAGCAGCCAAGAAAGCCTAGCTAATGAGCAGTTCTTC.

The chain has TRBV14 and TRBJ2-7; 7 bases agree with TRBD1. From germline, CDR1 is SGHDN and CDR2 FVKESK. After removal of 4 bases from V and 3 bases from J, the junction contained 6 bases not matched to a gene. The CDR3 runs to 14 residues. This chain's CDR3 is CASSPGQTYYEQYF. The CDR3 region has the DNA TGTGCCAGCAGCCCGGGACAGACATACTACGAGCAGTACTTC. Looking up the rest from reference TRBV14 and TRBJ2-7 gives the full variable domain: EAGVTQFPSHSVIEKGQTVTLRCDPISGHDNLYWYRRVMGKEIKFLLHFVKESKQDESGMPNNRFLAERTGGTYSTLKVQPAELEDSGVYFCASSPGQTYYEQYFGPGTRLTVT.

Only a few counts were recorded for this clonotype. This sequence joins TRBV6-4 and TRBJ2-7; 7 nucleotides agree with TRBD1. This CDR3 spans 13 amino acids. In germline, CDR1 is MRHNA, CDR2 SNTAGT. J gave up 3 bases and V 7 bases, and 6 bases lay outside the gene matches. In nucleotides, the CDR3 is TGTGCCAGCAATAACAGGGGTGTCTACGAGCAGTACTTC. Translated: CASNNRGVYEQYF.

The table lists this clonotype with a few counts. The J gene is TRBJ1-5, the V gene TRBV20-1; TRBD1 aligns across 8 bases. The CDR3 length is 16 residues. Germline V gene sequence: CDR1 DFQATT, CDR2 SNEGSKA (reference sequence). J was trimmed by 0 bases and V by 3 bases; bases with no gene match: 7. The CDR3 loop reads CSASSGGRFSNQPQHF. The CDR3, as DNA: TGCAGTGCTAGTTCAGGGGGCAGGTTTAGCAATCAGCCCCAGCATTTT.

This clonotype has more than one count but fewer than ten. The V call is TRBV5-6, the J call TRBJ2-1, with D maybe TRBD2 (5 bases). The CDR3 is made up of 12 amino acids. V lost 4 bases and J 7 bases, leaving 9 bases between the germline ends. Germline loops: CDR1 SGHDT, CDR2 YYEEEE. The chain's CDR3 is CASSVGINEQFF. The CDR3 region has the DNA TGTGCCAGCAGCGTCGGGATAAATGAGCAGTTCTTC.

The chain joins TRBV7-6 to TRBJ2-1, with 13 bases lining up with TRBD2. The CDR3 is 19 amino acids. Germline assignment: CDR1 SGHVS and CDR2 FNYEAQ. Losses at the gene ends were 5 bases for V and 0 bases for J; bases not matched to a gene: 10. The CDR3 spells CASSPPGLAGAHSYNEQFF. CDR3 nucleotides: TGTGCCAGCAGCCCCCCTGGACTAGCGGGAGCCCACTCCTACAATGAGCAGTTCTTC.

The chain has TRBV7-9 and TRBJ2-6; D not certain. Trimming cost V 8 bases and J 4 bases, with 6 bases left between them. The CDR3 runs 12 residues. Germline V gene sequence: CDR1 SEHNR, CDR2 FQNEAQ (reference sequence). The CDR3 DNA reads TGTGCCAGCCACGACGGGGCCAACGTCCTGACTTTC. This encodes CASHDGANVLTF. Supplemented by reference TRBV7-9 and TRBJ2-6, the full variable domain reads DTGVSQNPRHKITKRGQNVTFRCDPISEHNRLYWYRQTLGQGPEFLTYFQNEAQLEKSRLLSDRFSAERPKGSFSTLEIQRTEQGDSAMYLCASHDGANVLTFGAGSRLTVL.

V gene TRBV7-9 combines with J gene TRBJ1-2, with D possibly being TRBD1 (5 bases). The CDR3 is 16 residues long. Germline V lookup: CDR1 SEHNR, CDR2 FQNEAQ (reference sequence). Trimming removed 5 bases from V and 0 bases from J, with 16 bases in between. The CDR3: CASSLSGTAANYGYTF. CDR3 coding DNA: TGTGCCAGCAGCCTTTCCGGGACGGCAGCTAACTATGGCTACACCTTC.

The CDR3 DNA reads TGTGCCAGCAGTACAACGGGACAGGGGTTGTTTGGCTACACCTTC. It codes for CASSTTGQGLFGYTF. The V gene is TRBV27, the J gene TRBJ1-2; the match to TRBD1 covers 10 bases. The germline V gene has CDR1 MNHEY and CDR2 SMNVEV (reference sequence). With V trimmed by 5 bases and J by 7 bases, 10 bases remained unmatched. The CDR3 spans 15 residues.

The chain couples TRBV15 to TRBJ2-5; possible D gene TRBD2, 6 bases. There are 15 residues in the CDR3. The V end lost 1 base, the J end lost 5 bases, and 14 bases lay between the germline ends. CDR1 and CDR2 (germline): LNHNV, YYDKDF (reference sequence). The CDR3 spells CATSRVGGVEETQYF. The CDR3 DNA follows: TGTGCCACCAGCAGAGTTGGAGGGGTCGAGGAGACCCAGTACTTC. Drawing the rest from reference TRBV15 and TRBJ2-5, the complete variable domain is DAMVIQNPRYQVTQFGKPVTLSCSQTLNHNVMYWYQQKSSQAPKLLFHYYDKDFNNEADTPDNFQSRRPNTSFCFLDIRSPGLGDTAMYLCATSRVGGVEETQYFGPGTRLLVL.

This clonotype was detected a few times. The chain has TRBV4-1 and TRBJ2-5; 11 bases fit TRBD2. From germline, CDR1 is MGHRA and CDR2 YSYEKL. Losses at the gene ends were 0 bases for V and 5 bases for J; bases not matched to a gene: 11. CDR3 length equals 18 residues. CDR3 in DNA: TGCGCCAGCAGCCAAGATTGGCTAGCGGGGGGTAACCGTGAGACCCAGTACTTC. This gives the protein CASSQDWLAGGNRETQYF.

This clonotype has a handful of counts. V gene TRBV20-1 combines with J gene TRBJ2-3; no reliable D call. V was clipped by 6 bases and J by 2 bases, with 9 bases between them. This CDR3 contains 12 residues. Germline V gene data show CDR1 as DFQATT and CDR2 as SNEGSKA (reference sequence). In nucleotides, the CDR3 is TGCAGTGCGCCCGCCTTCACAGATACGCAGTATTTT. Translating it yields CSAPAFTDTQYF.